The present T cell receptor (beta chain) was sequenced within a study of blood T cell repertoires in COVID-19. CDR1 and CDR2 from the germline V gene are SEHNR and FQNEAQ (reference sequence). The CDR3 length is 12 residues. V was shortened by 5 bases and J by 1 base, with 4 bases between the two germline ends. Clones were sequenced by immunoSEQ multiplex PCR, and TCRdb holds only the in-frame ones, with some missing. The table shows around 300,000 clones, with around 85% occurring only once. Sequenced sample: PBMCs or T cells enriched from blood (not recorded which). The rearrangement joins TRBV7-9 to TRBJ2-3; D is undetermined. The source of this sequence is a woman aged 50 to 65 who had recovered from COVID-19. The CDR3 sequence is CASSPGTDTQYF. The CDR3 coding sequence is TGTGCCAGCAGCCCGGGCACAGATACGCAGTATTTT.